This T cell receptor beta chain was captured by sequencing in a study of shared clonotypes between healthy human individuals. This CDR3 is 13 amino acids long. Germline-derived CDR1 and CDR2 are SQVTM and ANQGSEA. With 6 bases clipped from V and 3 bases from J, the junction kept 1 base outside the gene matches. Sequencing was performed with immunoSEQ multiplex PCR; in TCRdb, only in-frame clones are kept and a portion is missing. The repertoire has some 1.4 million clones, roughly 96% of them found once; the top ten carry over 1%. The chain uses TRBV29-1 and TRBJ1-5; 11 nucleotides line up with TRBD1. The clonotype originates from a man aged 30 to 45 in good health. Sequences were obtained from naive CD4+ T cells sorted from blood. Indicated subset: CD45RA+ positively selected. CDR3 in DNA: TGCAGCGTGGGACAGGGGGTCAATCAGCCCCAGCATTTT. The encoded protein is CSVGQGVNQPQHF.